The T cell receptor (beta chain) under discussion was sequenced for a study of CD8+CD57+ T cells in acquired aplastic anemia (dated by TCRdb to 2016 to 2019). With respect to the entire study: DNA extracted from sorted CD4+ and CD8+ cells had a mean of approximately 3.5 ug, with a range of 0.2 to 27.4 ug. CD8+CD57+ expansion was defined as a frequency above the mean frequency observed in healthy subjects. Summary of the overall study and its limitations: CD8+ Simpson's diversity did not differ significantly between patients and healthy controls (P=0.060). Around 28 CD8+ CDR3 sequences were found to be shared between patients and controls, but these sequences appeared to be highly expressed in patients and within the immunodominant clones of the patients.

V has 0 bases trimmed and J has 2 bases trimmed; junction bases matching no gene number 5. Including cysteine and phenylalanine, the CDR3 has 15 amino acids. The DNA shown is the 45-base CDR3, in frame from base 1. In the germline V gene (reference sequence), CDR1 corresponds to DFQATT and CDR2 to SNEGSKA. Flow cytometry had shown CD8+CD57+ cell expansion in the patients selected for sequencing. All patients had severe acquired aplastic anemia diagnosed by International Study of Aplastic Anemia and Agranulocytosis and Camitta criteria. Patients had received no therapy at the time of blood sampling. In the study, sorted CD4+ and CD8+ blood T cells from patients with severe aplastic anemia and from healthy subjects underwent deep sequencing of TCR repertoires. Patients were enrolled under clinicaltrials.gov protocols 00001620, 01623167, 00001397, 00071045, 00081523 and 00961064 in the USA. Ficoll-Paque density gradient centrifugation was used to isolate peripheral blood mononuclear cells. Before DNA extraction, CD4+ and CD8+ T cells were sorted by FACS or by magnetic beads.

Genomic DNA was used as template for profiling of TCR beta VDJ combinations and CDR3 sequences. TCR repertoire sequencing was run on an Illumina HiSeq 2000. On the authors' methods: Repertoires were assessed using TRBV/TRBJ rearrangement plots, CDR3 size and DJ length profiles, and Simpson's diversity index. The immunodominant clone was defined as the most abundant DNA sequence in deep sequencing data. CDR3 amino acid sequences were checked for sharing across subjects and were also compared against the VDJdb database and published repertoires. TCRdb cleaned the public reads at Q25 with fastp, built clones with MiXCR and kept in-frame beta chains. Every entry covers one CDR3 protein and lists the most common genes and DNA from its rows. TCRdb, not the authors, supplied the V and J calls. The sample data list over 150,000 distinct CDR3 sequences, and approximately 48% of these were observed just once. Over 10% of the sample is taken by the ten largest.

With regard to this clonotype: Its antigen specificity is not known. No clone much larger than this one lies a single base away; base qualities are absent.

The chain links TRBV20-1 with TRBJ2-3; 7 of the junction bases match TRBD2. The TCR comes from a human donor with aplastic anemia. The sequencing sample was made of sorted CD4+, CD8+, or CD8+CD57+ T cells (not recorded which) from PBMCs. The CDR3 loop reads CSARDPSGATDTQYF. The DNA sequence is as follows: TGCAGTGCTAGAGATCCTAGCGGAGCCACAGATACGCAGTATTTT.